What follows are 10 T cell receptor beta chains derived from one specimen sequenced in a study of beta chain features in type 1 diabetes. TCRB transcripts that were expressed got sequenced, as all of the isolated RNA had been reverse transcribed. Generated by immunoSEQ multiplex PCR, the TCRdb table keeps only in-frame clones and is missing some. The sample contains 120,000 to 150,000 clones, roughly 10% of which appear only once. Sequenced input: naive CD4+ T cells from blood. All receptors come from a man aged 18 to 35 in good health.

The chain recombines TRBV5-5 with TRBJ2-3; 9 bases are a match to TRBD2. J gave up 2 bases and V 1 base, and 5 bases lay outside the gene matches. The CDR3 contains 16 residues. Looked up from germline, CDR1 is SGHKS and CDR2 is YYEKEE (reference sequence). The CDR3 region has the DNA TGTGCCAGCAGCTTGAGACTAGCGGAGGACACAGATACGCAGTATTTT. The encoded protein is CASSLRLAEDTDTQYF.

For the CDR3, the DNA is TGTGCCAGCACTCGTCAGGGCGCTGGGGCCAACGTCCTGACTTTC. Protein sequence: CASTRQGAGANVLTF. The chain has TRBV6-5 and TRBJ2-6, with D possibly TRBD1 on 5 matching bases. The CDR3 is made up of 15 amino acids. Germline CDR1 and CDR2: MNHEY and SVGAGI. The V end lost 7 bases, the J end lost 2 bases, and 12 bases lay between the germline ends.

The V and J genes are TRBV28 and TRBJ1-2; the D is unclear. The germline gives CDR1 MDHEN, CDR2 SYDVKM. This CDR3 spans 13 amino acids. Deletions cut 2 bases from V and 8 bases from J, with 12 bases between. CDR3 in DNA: TGTGCCAGCAGTTTAAGACCCCGAGGAGGCTACACCTTC. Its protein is CASSLRPRGGYTF.

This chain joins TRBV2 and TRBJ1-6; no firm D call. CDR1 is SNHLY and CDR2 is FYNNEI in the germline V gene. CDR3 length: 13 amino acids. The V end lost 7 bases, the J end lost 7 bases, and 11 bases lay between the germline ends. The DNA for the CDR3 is TGTGCCAGCATTTCTCTGGAGAATTCACCCCTCCACTTT. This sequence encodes CASISLENSPLHF.

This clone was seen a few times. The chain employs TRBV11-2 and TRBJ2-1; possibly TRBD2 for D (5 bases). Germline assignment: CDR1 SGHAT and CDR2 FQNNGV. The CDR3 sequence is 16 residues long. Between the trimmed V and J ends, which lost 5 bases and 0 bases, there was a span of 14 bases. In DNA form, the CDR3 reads TGTGCCAGCAGCCCGCGTCCGGACTTCTCCTACAATGAGCAGTTCTTC. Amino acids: CASSPRPDFSYNEQFF.

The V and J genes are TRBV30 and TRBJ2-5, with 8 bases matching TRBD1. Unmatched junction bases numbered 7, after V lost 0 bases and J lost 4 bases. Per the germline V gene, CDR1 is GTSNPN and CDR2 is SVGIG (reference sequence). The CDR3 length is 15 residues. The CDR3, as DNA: TGTGCCTGGAGTGTACCAGGGGGCCGGAGAGAGACCCAGTACTTC. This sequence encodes CAWSVPGGRRETQYF.

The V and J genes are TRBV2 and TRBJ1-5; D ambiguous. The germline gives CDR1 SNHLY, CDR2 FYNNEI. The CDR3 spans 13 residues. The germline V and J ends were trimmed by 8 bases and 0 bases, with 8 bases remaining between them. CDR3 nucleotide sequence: TGTGCCAGCCTCCGGGATAGCAATCAGCCCCAGCATTTT. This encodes CASLRDSNQPQHF.

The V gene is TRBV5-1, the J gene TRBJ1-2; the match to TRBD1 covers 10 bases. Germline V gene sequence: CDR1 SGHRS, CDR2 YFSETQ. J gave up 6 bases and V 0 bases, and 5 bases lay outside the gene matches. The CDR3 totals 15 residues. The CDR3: CASSLEGQGFDGYTF. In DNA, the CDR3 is TGCGCCAGCAGCTTGGAGGGACAGGGGTTCGATGGCTACACCTTC.

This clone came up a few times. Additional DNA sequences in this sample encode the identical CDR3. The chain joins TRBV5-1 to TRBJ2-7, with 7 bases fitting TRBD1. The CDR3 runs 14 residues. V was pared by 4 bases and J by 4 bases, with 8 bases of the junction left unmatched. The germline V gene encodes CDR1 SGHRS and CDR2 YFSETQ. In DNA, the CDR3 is TGCGCCAGCAGCCCCTTAGGGGGCGGGTACGAGCAGTACTTC. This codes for CASSPLGGGYEQYF.

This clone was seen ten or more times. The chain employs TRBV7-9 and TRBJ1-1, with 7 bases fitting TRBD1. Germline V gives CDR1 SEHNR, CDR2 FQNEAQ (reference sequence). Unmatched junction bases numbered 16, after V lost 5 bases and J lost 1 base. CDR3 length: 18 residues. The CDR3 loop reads CASSKTGFGPSGNTEAFF. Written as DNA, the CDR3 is TGTGCCAGCAGCAAGACAGGGTTCGGGCCTTCTGGGAACACTGAAGCTTTCTTT.